One and the same sample provided the 28 T cell receptor beta chains below, sequenced in a study of control samples from healthy donors and cancer patients. Data came from immunoSEQ multiplex PCR; TCRdb stores just in-frame clones and leaves some out. The data show around 110,000 clones, 80% to 90% seen once. Sequencing was done on a sample of PBMCs. These receptors all come from a woman aged 45-65 years with colorectal cancer.

The chain joins TRBV19 to TRBJ1-4, with D unresolved. The CDR3 has 13 residues. Germline loops: CDR1 LNHDA, CDR2 SQIVND (reference sequence). V lost 4 bases and J 5 bases, leaving 8 bases between the germline ends. The chain's CDR3 is CASSRVWNEKLFF. The CDR3 region has the DNA TGTGCCAGTAGTAGAGTGTGGAATGAAAAACTGTTTTTT.

The V call is TRBV6-1, the J call TRBJ1-5; D is undetermined. Per germline, CDR1 MNHNS and CDR2 SASEGT. The V end lost 0 bases, the J end lost 4 bases, and 4 bases lay between the germline ends. This CDR3 comprises 13 residues. The CDR3 sequence is CASSEAKNQPQHF. CDR3 nucleotides: TGTGCCAGCAGTGAAGCCAAAAATCAGCCCCAGCATTTT.

CDR3 residues: CASSVGTATYEQYF. In DNA, the CDR3 is TGTGCCAGCAGCGTAGGGACAGCAACCTACGAGCAGTACTTC. The chain is built from TRBV9 and TRBJ2-7; possible D gene TRBD1, 6 bases. The germline V and J ends were trimmed by 0 bases and 2 bases, with 9 bases remaining between them. CDR3 length: 14 amino acids. The germline gives CDR1 SGDLS, CDR2 YYNGEE.

The chain links TRBV7-3 to TRBJ2-5, with D perhaps matching TRBD1 (5 bases). The CDR3 contains 13 residues. Germline loops: CDR1 SGHTA, CDR2 FQGTGA. Trimming shortened V by 5 bases and J by 2 bases, and 9 bases separated the two germline ends. CDR3 DNA: TGTGCCAGCAGCCCTCAGGGTCAAGAGACCCAGTACTTC. Translating it yields CASSPQGQETQYF. The variable domain in full, with the rest retrieved from reference TRBV7-3 and TRBJ2-5, is GAGVSQTPSNKVTEKGKYVELRCDPISGHTALYWYRQSLGQGPEFLIYFQGTGAADDSGLPNDRFFAVRPEGSVSTLKIQRTERGDSAVYLCASSPQGQETQYFGPGTRLLVL.

V usage is TRBV30 and J usage is TRBJ1-2; 9 bases agree with TRBD1. Germline trimming cut 7 bases from V and 4 bases from J; bases unmatched to any gene: 13. Germline values: CDR1 GTSNPN, CDR2 SVGIG (reference sequence). The CDR3 sequence is 15 residues long. CDR3 amino acids: CASQAGQGLIYGYTF. The CDR3 nucleotides read TGTGCCTCCCAGGCGGGACAGGGTTTGATCTATGGCTACACCTTC. Full variable domain (remainder filled in from reference TRBV30 and TRBJ1-2): SQTIHQWPATLVQPVGSPLSLECTVEGTSNPNLYWYRQAAGRGLQLLFYSVGIGQISSEVPQNLSASRPQDRQFILSSKKLLLSDSGFYLCASQAGQGLIYGYTFGSGTRLTVV.

The chain uses TRBV5-1 and TRBJ2-5; D possibly corresponds to TRBD1 (6 bases). There are 15 residues in the CDR3. Germline assignment: CDR1 SGHRS and CDR2 YFSETQ. V lost 1 base and J 5 bases, leaving 15 bases between the germline ends. CDR3 in amino acids: CASSLSGTQLETQYF. The CDR3 bases are TGCGCCAGCAGCTTGTCGGGGACACAATTGGAGACCCAGTACTTC.

The genes are TRBV6-6 and TRBJ2-3; 15 positions match TRBD2. The V and J ends lost 6 bases and 0 bases, in that order; junction bases with no gene match: 7. From germline, CDR1 is MNHNY and CDR2 SVGAGI (reference sequence). This CDR3 spans 18 amino acids. The chain's CDR3 is CASRRGLAGGWSTDTQYF. As DNA, the CDR3 is TGTGCCAGCAGACGAGGACTAGCGGGGGGGTGGAGCACAGATACGCAGTATTTT.

V usage is TRBV2 and J usage is TRBJ2-3; unclear D gene. V lost 0 bases to trimming and J lost 10 bases, with 8 bases between them. Looked up from germline, CDR1 is SNHLY and CDR2 is FYNNEI. The CDR3 consists of 12 residues. The CDR3 loop reads CASSEALPAQYF. The CDR3 DNA is TGTGCCAGCAGTGAAGCGCTTCCAGCGCAGTATTTT.

The chain uses TRBV28 and TRBJ1-5; D is uncertain. CDR3 length: 12 amino acids. V was shortened by 6 bases and J by 6 bases, with 9 bases between the two germline ends. Germline V gene sequence: CDR1 MDHEN, CDR2 SYDVKM. The CDR3 sequence is CASSPPGQPQHF. In DNA form, the CDR3 reads TGTGCCAGCAGCCCCCCCGGTCAGCCCCAGCATTTT.

The chain combines TRBV7-8 with TRBJ2-7, with TRBD1 as a possible D gene (5 bases). The CDR3 extends over 16 amino acids. Germline V gene data show CDR1 as SGHVS and CDR2 as FQNEAQ. Trimming stripped 1 base from V and 2 bases from J, with 15 bases between. The CDR3 sequence is CASSLVRTPSPYEQYF. DNA of the CDR3: TGTGCCAGCAGCTTAGTACGGACACCATCCCCCTACGAGCAGTACTTC.

J is TRBJ1-5 and V is TRBV27; a weak D match, TRBD1 (6 bases). CDR1 is MNHEY, CDR2 SMNVEV, per germline (reference sequence). The CDR3 consists of 15 residues. Trimming cost V 6 bases and J 4 bases, with 16 bases left between them. The DNA for the CDR3 is TGTGCCAGCAGGAGGCAGGGGACTTTTAATCAGCCCCAGCATTTT. Encoded protein: CASRRQGTFNQPQHF.

Remarks on this clone: The same CDR3 arises from other DNA sequences in this sample as well. This chain links TRBV30 with TRBJ1-2, with 7 bases lining up with TRBD1. The junction had 2 bases not matched to a gene; V was cut back by 0 bases and J by 4 bases. Germline V gives CDR1 GTSNPN, CDR2 SVGIG (reference sequence). The CDR3 extends over 13 amino acids. As DNA, the CDR3 is TGTGCCTGGAGTGTGGGACAGAGCTATGGCTACACCTTC. The encoded protein is CAWSVGQSYGYTF.

The V gene is TRBV5-1, the J gene TRBJ2-5; 7 bases agree with TRBD1. This CDR3 is 16 amino acids long. V dropped 4 bases and J dropped 2; count of bases not matched to a gene: 11. Germline CDR1 and CDR2: SGHRS and YFSETQ. CDR3 sequence: CASSPNPQGRQETQYF. In DNA, the CDR3 is TGCGCCAGCAGCCCAAATCCACAGGGGCGGCAAGAGACCCAGTACTTC.

The V gene is TRBV29-1, the J gene TRBJ2-1; 9 bases are a match to TRBD2. The CDR3 has 13 amino acids. The germline gives CDR1 SQVTM, CDR2 ANQGSEA. Trimming took 6 bases from V and 6 from J; bases not matched to a gene: 6. The CDR3 DNA sequence: TGCAGCGTGGACAGCGGGGGGCTCAATGAGCAGTTCTTC. This translates into CSVDSGGLNEQFF.

The chain has TRBV5-1 and TRBJ2-6; the D gene could be TRBD1 or TRBD2 (6 bases each). The V end was cut by 3 bases, the J end by 3 bases, with 13 bases between. The CDR3 runs to 16 residues. Per germline, CDR1 SGHRS and CDR2 YFSETQ. CDR3 nucleotides: TGCGCCAGCAGCTCGGGGGCCGACCTTGGGGCCAACGTCCTGACTTTC. Translation gives CASSSGADLGANVLTF.

The rearrangement uses TRBV19 and TRBJ1-2; D is ambiguous. Germline V lookup: CDR1 LNHDA, CDR2 SQIVND (reference sequence). CDR3 length: 16 residues. With 0 bases removed from V and 4 bases from J, the gap between germline ends came to 15 bases. CDR3 sequence (DNA): TGTGCCAGTAGTATAGATATGAGCCGCAGGCGCTATGGCTACACCTTC. Protein product: CASSIDMSRRRYGYTF.

The rearrangement uses TRBV4-2 and TRBJ2-7; 11 nucleotides match TRBD2. CDR3 length: 15 residues. Germline values: CDR1 LGHNA, CDR2 YNFKEQ. Losses at the gene ends were 2 bases for V and 0 bases for J; bases not matched to a gene: 0. As DNA, the CDR3 is TGTGCCAGCAGCCAAACTAGCGGGAGCTCCTACGAGCAGTACTTC. It is translated as CASSQTSGSSYEQYF.

A single count supports this clone. The gene calls are TRBV18 and TRBJ2-2; D not resolved. Trimming stripped 3 bases from V and 7 bases from J, with 12 bases between. The CDR3 loop spans 14 amino acids. Germline V gives CDR1 KGHSH, CDR2 LQKENI. The CDR3 sequence is CASSPDSAGGELFF. As DNA, the CDR3 is TGTGCCAGCTCACCGGATTCTGCTGGCGGGGAGCTGTTTTTT. Together with reference TRBV18 and TRBJ2-2, the CDR3 gives the full variable domain: NAGVMQNPRHLVRRRGQEARLRCSPMKGHSHVYWYRQLPEEGLKFMVYLQKENIIDESGMPKERFSAEFPKEGPSILRIQQVVRGDSAAYFCASSPDSAGGELFFGEGSRLTVL.

DNA for the CDR3: TGTGCCAGCAGTGTTGTCAGGGCCGGGAACACCGGGGAGCTGTTTTTT. This encodes CASSVVRAGNTGELFF. This chain connects TRBV2 to TRBJ2-2, with D tentatively TRBD1 (5 bases). Germline V CDR1 and CDR2: SNHLY, FYNNEI. This CDR3 comprises 16 residues. V gave up 4 bases and J gave up 1 base, with 13 bases separating them.

The rearrangement joins TRBV7-8 to TRBJ2-5, with 16 bases that match TRBD2. The V and J ends lost 5 bases and 6 bases, in that order; junction bases with no gene match: 6. Germline V gene lookup returns CDR1 SGHVS and CDR2 FQNEAQ. The CDR3 is made up of 16 amino acids. CDR3: CASSTGLAGGQKTQYF. The CDR3 coding sequence is TGTGCCAGCAGCACGGGACTAGCGGGAGGGCAAAAGACCCAGTACTTC.

This clone came up a few times. This chain joins TRBV19 and TRBJ2-4, with TRBD1 matching 8 bases. The germline V gene encodes CDR1 LNHDA and CDR2 SQIVND (reference sequence). V was pared by 6 bases and J by 16 bases, with 8 bases of the junction left unmatched. The CDR3 consists of 11 residues. CDR3 nucleotides: TGTGCCAGTAGGGATCGGACAGGGCAATACTTC. This gives the protein CASRDRTGQYF.

V is TRBV6-5 and J is TRBJ1-1; possibly TRBD1 for D (5 bases). CDR1 and CDR2 from the germline V gene are MNHEY and SVGAGI. This CDR3 has 16 residues. Trimming took 4 bases from V and 4 from J, leaving 19 bases between them. CDR3 DNA: TGTGCCAGCAGTTCCAGGGTAGGATTCCGAAGCACTGAAGCTTTCTTT. It yields the protein CASSSRVGFRSTEAFF.

V is TRBV14 and J is TRBJ2-2, with TRBD1 matching over 7 bases. V lost 2 bases and J lost 6; bases outside the gene matches: 3. CDR3 length: 14 amino acids. Per germline, CDR1 SGHDN and CDR2 FVKESK. The CDR3 coding sequence is TGTGCCAGCAGCCAAAACAGGGGATCCGGGGAGCTGTTTTTT. Translated: CASSQNRGSGELFF.

This clone was observed a handful of times. Other nucleotide sequences in the sample specify the same CDR3. The V call is TRBV30, the J call TRBJ2-1, with TRBD2 matching 7 bases. This CDR3 contains 15 residues. J lost 8 bases, V lost 0 bases, and 10 bases had no gene match. Germline values: CDR1 GTSNPN, CDR2 SVGIG (reference sequence). In DNA form, the CDR3 reads TGTGCCTGGAGTGTAGGTGGGGGGGAAGTAGATGAGCAGTTCTTC. The encoded protein is CAWSVGGGEVDEQFF. The full variable domain, completed using reference TRBV30 and TRBJ2-1, is SQTIHQWPATLVQPVGSPLSLECTVEGTSNPNLYWYRQAAGRGLQLLFYSVGIGQISSEVPQNLSASRPQDRQFILSSKKLLLSDSGFYLCAWSVGGGEVDEQFFGPGTRLTVL.

This chain uses TRBV12-3 or TRBV12-4 with TRBJ2-1; 7 bases are a match to TRBD2. V dropped 6 bases and J dropped 13; count of bases not matched to a gene: 6. The CDR3 extends over 11 amino acids. CDR3 in amino acids: CASRSGLGQFF. CDR3 nucleotides: TGTGCCAGCAGATCCGGACTAGGTCAGTTCTTC.

The chain carries TRBV6-5 and TRBJ1-1; the D is unclear. Trimming removed 6 bases at V and 6 bases at J, with 8 bases between. This CDR3 has 11 residues. CDR1 and CDR2 (germline): MNHEY, SVGAGI. In DNA, the CDR3 is TGTGCCAGCAGAGGTGTGTCTGAAGCTTTCTTT. It codes for CASRGVSEAFF.

CDR3 DNA: TGTGCCAGCACCGCCATCGGAGAGCAGTTCTTC. It encodes CASTAIGEQFF. The V call is TRBV12-3 or TRBV12-4, the J call TRBJ2-1, with D hard to call. CDR3 length equals 11 residues. Between the trimmed V and J ends, which lost 7 bases and 10 bases, there was a span of 11 bases.

The chain recombines TRBV18 with TRBJ1-1; 10 nucleotides align to TRBD1. The junction had 9 bases not matched to a gene; V was cut back by 2 bases and J by 6 bases. Germline values: CDR1 KGHSH, CDR2 LQKENI. This CDR3 has 16 amino acids. The CDR3 coding sequence is TGTGCCAGCTCACCAATGGGACAGGGGAGTGGGGCTGAAGCTTTCTTT. Its translation: CASSPMGQGSGAEAFF.